Below are 13 T cell receptor beta chains sequenced from a single sample in a study of cytomegalovirus exposure and HLA in healthy donors. Both 60 Vbeta primers and 13 Jbeta primers went into the PCR. The repertoire was sequenced with immunoSEQ multiplex PCR; TCRdb's copy has only in-frame clones and lacks some. The data hold about 190,000 clones, with about four fifths observed a single time. Sequenced sample: PBMCs. The receptors here all came from a man between 18 and 35 years old in good health and CMV-seronegative.

Details on this clone: The same CDR3 arises from other DNA sequences in this sample as well. The rearrangement joins TRBV9 to TRBJ1-1; 8 bases agree with TRBD1. The CDR3 is 14 amino acids. Germline V gene lookup returns CDR1 SGDLS and CDR2 YYNGEE. V shed 4 bases, J shed 4 bases, and the junction held 6 bases outside the gene matches. The CDR3 DNA follows: TGTGCCAGCAGCCTGGGACAGGAGGGCACTGAAGCTTTCTTT. This gives the protein CASSLGQEGTEAFF.

The chain couples TRBV7-2 to TRBJ1-2, with 8 positions matching TRBD1. V shed 5 bases, J shed 4 bases, and the junction held 9 bases outside the gene matches. CDR1 is SGHTA, CDR2 FQGNSA, per germline. The CDR3 sequence is 15 residues long. This CDR3 is CASSRRQGAGYGYTF. DNA for the CDR3: TGTGCCAGCAGCCGACGGCAGGGGGCAGGCTATGGCTACACCTTC.

The chain has TRBV14 and TRBJ1-2, with D unclear. Germline V gene sequence: CDR1 SGHDN, CDR2 FVKESK. The CDR3 length is 15 residues. Trimming took 1 base from V and 5 from J, leaving 14 bases between them. CDR3 amino acids: CASSQAYESWYGYTF. The CDR3 DNA reads TGTGCCAGCAGCCAAGCCTACGAATCTTGGTATGGCTACACCTTC. Together with reference TRBV14 and TRBJ1-2, the CDR3 gives the full variable domain: EAGVTQFPSHSVIEKGQTVTLRCDPISGHDNLYWYRRVMGKEIKFLLHFVKESKQDESGMPNNRFLAERTGGTYSTLKVQPAELEDSGVYFCASSQAYESWYGYTFGSGTRLTVV.

This rearrangement joins TRBV6-1 to TRBJ1-2; D not certain. Deletions cut 6 bases from V and 8 bases from J, with 16 bases between. This CDR3 is built from 13 residues. The germline V gene encodes CDR1 MNHNS and CDR2 SASEGT. The CDR3 DNA follows: TGTGCCAGCAGAAATAACGGCAGGCCGGGCTACACCTTC. Translated: CASRNNGRPGYTF.

V usage is TRBV5-6 and J usage is TRBJ2-5, with 8 bases that match TRBD1. Germline assignment: CDR1 SGHDT and CDR2 YYEEEE. The CDR3 loop spans 15 amino acids. Unmatched junction bases numbered 7, after V lost 1 base and J lost 5 bases. The CDR3 DNA sequence: TGTGCCAGCAGCTTGCCGGACAGGGTGTGGGAGACCCAGTACTTC. Translation: CASSLPDRVWETQYF.

The chain has TRBV28 and TRBJ2-7, with TRBD2 identical over 14 bases. V shed 1 base, J shed 0 bases, and the junction held 14 bases outside the gene matches. Germline CDR1 is MDHEN and CDR2 is SYDVKM. The CDR3 is 21 residues long. The DNA of the CDR3 is TGTGCCAGCAGTTTATTAAGGGCCCCGACTAGCGGGAGGGGCAGCTCCTACGAGCAGTACTTC. It is translated as CASSLLRAPTSGRGSSYEQYF.

This chain connects TRBV7-9 to TRBJ1-2; no firm D call. The V end lost 4 bases, the J end lost 4 bases, and 16 bases lay between the germline ends. The CDR3 consists of 15 residues. Germline CDR1 and CDR2: SEHNR and FQNEAQ (reference sequence). The CDR3 region has the DNA TGTGCCAGCAGCTCCCCCTGGTGGGGAGGCTATGGCTACACCTTC. Translated, it gives CASSSPWWGGYGYTF.

This chain links TRBV7-9 with TRBJ2-3, with D perhaps TRBD2 (6 bases). This CDR3 region has 15 residues. CDR1 and CDR2 (germline): SEHNR, FQNEAQ (reference sequence). Trimming took off 2 bases at V and 4 bases at J, with 13 bases between the two ends. The CDR3: CASSLKSSGADTQYF. In DNA form, the CDR3 reads TGTGCCAGCAGCTTAAAATCCTCGGGGGCAGATACGCAGTATTTT.

The chain uses TRBV18 and TRBJ1-1; D perhaps matches TRBD1 (6 bases). V was shortened by 6 bases and J by 3 bases, with 23 bases between the two germline ends. This CDR3 has 17 amino acids. Germline V gives CDR1 KGHSH, CDR2 LQKENI. The CDR3 here is CASSQRGGGGLDTEAFF. DNA for the CDR3: TGTGCCAGCTCCCAACGGGGCGGCGGGGGCTTGGACACTGAAGCTTTCTTT. Full variable domain (remainder filled in from reference TRBV18 and TRBJ1-1): NAGVMQNPRHLVRRRGQEARLRCSPMKGHSHVYWYRQLPEEGLKFMVYLQKENIIDESGMPKERFSAEFPKEGPSILRIQQVVRGDSAAYFCASSQRGGGGLDTEAFFGQGTRLTVV.

This chain joins TRBV5-1 and TRBJ2-7; TRBD1 matches at 11 bases. The ends lost 4 bases at V and 4 bases at J; junction bases unmatched: 10. The V gene's germline CDR1 is SGHRS and CDR2 YFSETQ. The CDR3 has 16 residues. In nucleotides, the CDR3 is TGCGCCAGCAGCCGGGAGCCCCGGGACAGGGGGTACGAGCAGTACTTC. Protein product: CASSREPRDRGYEQYF.

The chain combines TRBV4-1 with TRBJ1-4; TRBD1 agrees at 8 bases. Germline V gene lookup returns CDR1 MGHRA and CDR2 YSYEKL. Losses at the gene ends were 2 bases for V and 12 bases for J; bases not matched to a gene: 8. The CDR3 spans 14 residues. This CDR3 reads CASSQPRQGRQLFF. The CDR3 DNA is TGCGCCAGCAGCCAACCGCGACAGGGGAGGCAACTGTTTTTT.

A few counts support this clone. J is TRBJ1-2 and V is TRBV7-2, with 11 bases aligning to TRBD1. Germline V gene sequence: CDR1 SGHTA, CDR2 FQGNSA. V trimming: 5 bases; J trimming: 7 bases; junction bases outside the gene matches: 9. This CDR3 has 15 amino acids. The CDR3 nucleotides read TGTGCCAGCAGCGCCACTTCGGGGACAGGGGGTGGCTACACCTTC. Protein sequence: CASSATSGTGGGYTF.

With regard to this clone: One end of the junction does not line up with germline, which may come from a read error. This chain links TRBV7-9 with TRBJ2-7; D is possibly TRBD1 (6 bases). Per the germline V gene, CDR1 is SEHNR and CDR2 is FQNEAQ (reference sequence). This CDR3 has 16 residues. The CDR3 coding sequence is TGTTCCAGCAGCTTAACGAGGACAGTCCACTCCTACGAGCAGTACTTC. The encoded protein is CSSSLTRTVHSYEQYF.